This TCR beta chain was recovered during a study of response to subunit inactivated influenza vaccine. Study outcomes and limitations: Each seasonal influenza vaccination recruits few new T cells, the authors suggested.

Using its own MiXCR run on the RT-PCR reads, TCRdb lists one record per CDR3 protein. The sample has about 800,000 distinct CDR3 sequences, around 21% seen once. On this clonotype itself: What it binds is not known.

V lost 4 bases, J lost 5 bases, and 9 bases stayed unmatched. Germline assignment: CDR1 SGHRS and CDR2 YFSETQ. The CDR3 totals 16 residues. This TCR was recovered from a man aged 50 or older who received an inactivated influenza vaccine. The specimen was PBMCs from blood, collected around 5 days after vaccination. The chain joins TRBV5-1 to TRBJ2-7, with TRBD2 matching 13 bases. The CDR3 DNA follows: TGCGCCAGCAGCCCATACGGACTAGCGGGAGTGAACGAGCAGTACTTC. It translates to CASSPYGLAGVNEQYF.